Sequencing of this T cell receptor beta chain was carried out in a study of blood T cell repertoires in COVID-19. Turning to the study itself: Specimens from acute and convalescent COVID-19 originated in the United States, Italy and Spain. Sources were T cells, B-cell-depleted T cells, or PBMCs; the material itself was cDNA or gDNA.

This clone has just one count. TCRdb's copy holds only in-frame clones and misses some; the assay was immunoSEQ multiplex PCR. The sample yields around 40,000 clones, roughly 85% seen once. The V gene lost 1 base and the J gene lost 1 base, with 8 bases spanning the gap. This CDR3 spans 15 amino acids. Germline V gene data show CDR1 as LNHNV and CDR2 as YYDKDF (reference sequence). The sample comprised peripheral blood. The TCR was taken from a human donor in a cohort sampled during active COVID-19. This chain connects TRBV15 to TRBJ1-5; D gene unclear. CDR3 DNA: TGTGCCACCAGCAGAGGTACGAGGAGCAATCAGCCCCAGCATTTT. It yields the protein CATSRGTRSNQPQHF.